This T cell receptor beta chain was profiled in a study of T cell responses to AZD1222 COVID-19 vaccine. The CDR3 is made up of 14 amino acids. From germline, CDR1 is MNHEY and CDR2 SMNVEV (reference sequence). The germline V and J ends were trimmed by 4 bases and 1 base, with 8 bases remaining between them. Some clones are missing from TCRdb's copy, which holds only in-frame ones; the method was immunoSEQ multiplex PCR. The sample includes around 180,000 clones, roughly 92% of them seen just once. Worth noting for this clone: Its antigen is still unknown.

Study observations and caveats: Clonal diversity was possibly underestimated, and white British individuals and females predominated among donors. The reported proportion of spike-specific TCRs targeting unmutated variant regions was nearly half. Receipt of two AZD1222 doses was followed by a rise in Spike-specific TCR breadth and depth.

This chain links TRBV27 with TRBJ2-1, with TRBD1 as a possible D gene (5 bases). This TCR was sampled from an adult in good health. This sample comprised peripheral blood, obtained on day 0 of AZD1222 vaccination. In nucleotides, the CDR3 is TGTGCCAGCAGTTCAGGGCTATCCTACAATGAGCAGTTCTTC. Protein product: CASSSGLSYNEQFF.